The 26 T cell receptor beta chains below all came from one sample that was sequenced in a study of CD8 T cells in ankylosing spondylitis. TCRdb re-derived calls from the 5' RACE reads in MiXCR, one entry per CDR3 protein. Among approximately 220,000 distinct CDR3 sequences listed, roughly a tenth were seen once. Input material: blood, either unsorted or a sorted T cell fraction (not recorded which). All receptors come from a male donor with ankylosing spondylitis or in good health (not recorded which).

There are many counts of this clonotype. The V gene is TRBV9, the J gene TRBJ2-1, with 10 bases that match TRBD2. The CDR3 runs 13 residues. The germline CDR1 and CDR2 sequences are SGDLS and YYNGEE. With V trimmed by 1 base and J by 8 bases, 0 bases remained unmatched. CDR3 protein: CASSVLAGDEQFF. In DNA, the CDR3 is TGTGCCAGCAGCGTACTAGCGGGGGATGAGCAGTTCTTC.

This clonotype has more than one count but fewer than ten. The rearrangement links TRBV28 to TRBJ2-6; D remains unclear. The V gene lost 3 bases and the J gene lost 1 base, with 7 bases spanning the gap. The germline gives CDR1 MDHEN, CDR2 SYDVKM. This CDR3 spans 15 amino acids. CDR3 sequence (DNA): TGTGCCAGCAGTTTCAGTGTGTCTGGGGCCAACGTCCTGACTTTC. Its translation: CASSFSVSGANVLTF.

This rearrangement joins TRBV29-1 to TRBJ1-1; the match to TRBD1 covers 8 bases. Germline-derived CDR1 and CDR2 are SQVTM and ANQGSEA. CDR3 length: 13 residues. The V and J ends lost 4 bases and 3 bases, in that order; junction bases with no gene match: 4. The CDR3 DNA sequence: TGCAGCGTTGGGGCAGGGGGCGACACTGAAGCTTTCTTT. It specifies CSVGAGGDTEAFF.

This chain connects TRBV27 to TRBJ1-2; 8 bases match TRBD1. V shed 4 bases, J shed 5 bases, and the junction held 12 bases outside the gene matches. The germline V gene encodes CDR1 MNHEY and CDR2 SMNVEV (reference sequence). CDR3 length: 16 residues. CDR3 amino acids: CASSSYFTGGTYGYTF. The DNA for the CDR3 is TGTGCCAGCAGTTCCTACTTCACAGGGGGTACTTATGGCTACACCTTC.

This clonotype has more than one count but fewer than ten. The chain joins TRBV5-1 to TRBJ2-7, with TRBD1 matching over 8 bases. The CDR3 has 14 amino acids. CDR1 SGHRS and CDR2 YFSETQ come from the germline V gene. V was clipped by 0 bases and J by 6 bases; unmatched bases: 5. Here the CDR3 DNA reads TGCGCCAGCAGCTTGGAACAGGGGGTGCGCGAGCAGTACTTC. Its protein product is CASSLEQGVREQYF.

This clonotype was seen more than once but under ten times. The V and J genes are TRBV14 and TRBJ1-1; the D is unclear. Trimming left V 0 bases short and J 5 bases short, with 16 bases between. There are 16 residues in the CDR3. The germline gives CDR1 SGHDN, CDR2 FVKESK. The CDR3, as DNA: TGTGCCAGCAGCCAAGAATGGAACCCCGGGAGGACTGAAGCTTTCTTT. Encoded protein: CASSQEWNPGRTEAFF.

This clonotype was counted at least ten times. The V and J genes are TRBV20-1 and TRBJ2-3, with a possible D match to TRBD2 (5 bases). Germline CDR1 and CDR2: DFQATT and SNEGSKA (reference sequence). This CDR3 region has 13 residues. V was shortened by 3 bases and J by 1 base, with 8 bases between the two germline ends. The CDR3 sequence: CSASGSGTDTQYF. As DNA, the CDR3 is TGCAGTGCTAGCGGTAGCGGCACAGATACGCAGTATTTT.

This clonotype was recorded many times. The chain recombines TRBV20-1 with TRBJ2-3, with D possibly TRBD2 on 7 matching bases. The V and J ends lost 0 bases and 1 base respectively, with 17 bases between them. This CDR3 has 17 residues. CDR1 is DFQATT, CDR2 SNEGSKA, per germline (reference sequence). The CDR3 sequence: CSARDFWGGRGTDTQYF. CDR3 sequence (DNA): TGCAGTGCTAGAGATTTTTGGGGGGGCAGGGGCACAGATACGCAGTATTTT.

This clonotype was detected a few times. In DNA, the CDR3 is TGTGCCAGCAGTCCGGACTGCAATCAGCCCCAGCATTTT. Its translation: CASSPDCNQPQHF. V and J are TRBV12-3 or TRBV12-4 and TRBJ1-5, with no clear D. Trimming stripped 5 bases from V and 2 bases from J, with 7 bases between. The CDR3 spans 13 residues.

This clonotype was seen repeatedly, ten times or more. V is TRBV5-1 and J is TRBJ2-1, with D perhaps TRBD2 (6 bases). CDR3 size: 17 residues. V was cut by 3 bases and J by 9 bases, with 25 bases left in between. Germline V CDR1 and CDR2: SGHRS, YFSETQ. The chain's CDR3 is CASSWGDSLPPPREQFF. In nucleotides, the CDR3 is TGCGCCAGCAGCTGGGGGGATTCTCTTCCTCCACCCCGTGAGCAGTTCTTC.

This clonotype was counted many times. The J gene is TRBJ2-1, the V gene TRBV9; a weak D match, TRBD2 (5 bases). The germline CDR1 and CDR2 sequences are SGDLS and YYNGEE. V lost 4 bases and J lost 3, with 8 bases in between. The CDR3 is 13 amino acids. The CDR3, as DNA: TGTGCCAGCAGCCCCGGGGACTACAATGAGCAGTTCTTC. Translated, it gives CASSPGDYNEQFF.

This clonotype was seen ten or more times. The V call is TRBV27, the J call TRBJ2-7, with 8 bases that match TRBD1. Germline CDR1 MNHEY, CDR2 SMNVEV (reference sequence). J was trimmed by 0 bases and V by 5 bases; bases with no gene match: 6. This CDR3 is built from 15 residues. The CDR3 reads CASSAGTGHSYEQYF. The CDR3 DNA reads TGTGCCAGCAGTGCCGGGACAGGTCACTCCTACGAGCAGTACTTC.

In its sample, this clonotype was seen many times. The V and J genes are TRBV27 and TRBJ2-3; 8 bases line up with TRBD2. Looked up from germline, CDR1 is MNHEY and CDR2 is SMNVEV (reference sequence). The V and J ends lost 5 bases and 2 bases, in that order; junction bases with no gene match: 9. The CDR3 has 16 residues. The chain's CDR3 is CASSPGSGGFTDTQYF. The CDR3, as DNA: TGTGCCAGCAGTCCCGGGAGCGGGGGATTCACAGATACGCAGTATTTT.

This clonotype was seen many times. The V call is TRBV20-1, the J call TRBJ1-2; no firm D call. Germline CDR1 and CDR2: DFQATT and SNEGSKA (reference sequence). The V gene lost 0 bases and the J gene lost 0 bases, with 5 bases spanning the gap. The CDR3 length is 13 residues. The CDR3 DNA sequence: TGCAGTGCTAGAGACGACACTAACTATGGCTACACCTTC. This codes for CSARDDTNYGYTF.

The V gene is TRBV11-2, the J gene TRBJ1-3, with D possibly being TRBD1 (5 bases). The ends were cut back, 3 bases at V and 4 bases at J, with 22 bases in the middle. The CDR3 covers 18 residues. Germline-derived CDR1 and CDR2 are SGHAT and FQNNGV. The chain's CDR3 is CASSFGDGREVRGNTIYF. The DNA for the CDR3 is TGTGCCAGCAGCTTCGGGGACGGGAGGGAGGTGCGAGGAAACACCATATATTTT.

This clonotype came up many times. This chain links TRBV20-1 with TRBJ1-1, with 8 bases fitting TRBD1. Germline V gene sequence: CDR1 DFQATT, CDR2 SNEGSKA (reference sequence). This CDR3 has 11 amino acids. V lost 4 bases, J lost 6 bases, and 1 base stayed unmatched. CDR3 loop: CSAMDRAEAFF. The CDR3 DNA reads as TGCAGTGCTATGGACAGGGCTGAAGCTTTCTTT.

A few counts support this clonotype. The chain employs TRBV5-1 and TRBJ2-7; TRBD2 might be the D (5 bases). The CDR3 is 14 residues long. Germline CDR1 SGHRS, CDR2 YFSETQ. V gave up 0 bases and J gave up 2 bases, with 9 bases separating them. This chain's CDR3 is CASSLVEAAYEQYF. CDR3 coding DNA: TGCGCCAGCAGCTTGGTGGAGGCAGCCTACGAGCAGTACTTC.

This clonotype was recorded a few times. The chain recombines TRBV20-1 with TRBJ1-5; a possible D gene is TRBD1 (5 bases). CDR3 length equals 16 residues. Trimming took 6 bases from V and 3 from J, leaving 21 bases between them. Germline V gene sequence: CDR1 DFQATT, CDR2 SNEGSKA (reference sequence). CDR3 amino acids: CSAHRLGGSDNQPQHF. CDR3 coding DNA: TGCAGTGCGCATCGTCTTGGGGGATCCGACAATCAGCCCCAGCATTTT.

This clonotype was observed a handful of times. V usage is TRBV20-1 and J usage is TRBJ2-1; TRBD2 aligns across 10 bases. Trimming removed 6 bases from V and 5 bases from J; junction bases left unmatched: 10. Looked up from germline, CDR1 is DFQATT and CDR2 is SNEGSKA (reference sequence). The CDR3 is 15 amino acids. In nucleotides, the CDR3 is TGCAGTGCCCCCTGGCTAGCGGGGGTGAACAATGAGCAGTTCTTC. Translation gives CSAPWLAGVNNEQFF.

The sample holds many counts of this clonotype. The chain uses TRBV28 and TRBJ1-3; no firm D call. V was shortened by 3 bases and J by 2 bases, with 11 bases between the two germline ends. This CDR3 contains 15 residues. Germline CDR1 is MDHEN and CDR2 is SYDVKM. For the CDR3, the DNA is TGTGCCAGCAGTTTTCTTCTGGGAACTGGAAACACCATATATTTT. As protein: CASSFLLGTGNTIYF. Full variable domain (missing parts from reference TRBV28 and TRBJ1-3): DVKVTQSSRYLVKRTGEKVFLECVQDMDHENMFWYRQDPGLGLRLIYFSYDVKMKEKGDIPEGYSVSREKKERFSLILESASTNQTSMYLCASSFLLGTGNTIYFGEGSWLTVV.

The gene calls are TRBV5-1 and TRBJ1-2; 9 bases are a match to TRBD1. Germline lookup yields CDR1 SGHRS and CDR2 YFSETQ. Trimming at V came to 2 bases and at J to 7 bases, leaving 3 bases not matched to a gene. The CDR3 loop spans 13 amino acids. The CDR3 protein is CASSFTGGFGYTF. Here the CDR3 DNA reads TGCGCCAGCAGCTTTACAGGGGGCTTTGGCTACACCTTC.

This clonotype was picked up many times. The CDR3 reads CASSARLAATDTQYF. In DNA form, the CDR3 reads TGTGCCAGCAGCGCCCGACTAGCGGCAACAGATACGCAGTATTTT. The rearrangement links TRBV9 to TRBJ2-3, with TRBD2 matching over 9 bases. Germline CDR1 SGDLS, CDR2 YYNGEE. This CDR3 has 15 residues. V dropped 3 bases and J dropped 3; count of bases not matched to a gene: 5.

CDR3 coding DNA: TGTGCCACCAGCCCCTTTGGACAGGGAACTAATGAAAAACTGTTTTTT. This codes for CATSPFGQGTNEKLFF. The genes are TRBV15 and TRBJ1-4; 8 positions agree with TRBD1. CDR1 and CDR2 (germline): LNHNV, YYDKDF (reference sequence). V shed 5 bases, J shed 1 base, and the junction held 6 bases outside the gene matches. The length of the CDR3 is 16 residues.

This clonotype was seen many times. The chain has TRBV21-1 and TRBJ1-2. TRBV21-1 is annotated as a pseudogene. The CDR3 is 14 residues long. The CDR3 coding sequence is TGTGCCAGCAGCAAAGGACGGACTAACTATGGCTACACCTTC. Translating gives CASSKGRTNYGYTF.

In this sample, this clonotype turned up many times. The CDR3 sequence is CASSFRTGDTQYF. The CDR3 DNA sequence: TGTGCCAGCAGTTTCCGGACTGGGGATACGCAGTATTTT. This chain joins TRBV6-5 and TRBJ2-3, with a tentative D call TRBD2 (5 bases). The CDR3 runs to 13 residues. Germline CDR1 reads MNHEY; CDR2 reads SVGAGI. The V gene lost 4 bases and the J gene lost 6 bases, with 11 bases spanning the gap.

The sample holds many counts of this clonotype. CDR3 nucleotides: TGTGCCAGCAGTTACTTACAGGGGAGAACCTACAATGAGCAGTTCTTC. Amino acid sequence: CASSYLQGRTYNEQFF. V and J are TRBV6-5 and TRBJ2-1; 7 nucleotides line up with TRBD1. The CDR3 loop spans 16 amino acids. J lost 2 bases, V lost 1 base, and 5 bases had no gene match. Per the germline V gene, CDR1 is MNHEY and CDR2 is SVGAGI.